This T cell receptor (beta chain) stems from a study of cytomegalovirus exposure and HLA in healthy donors. Concerning this clone itself: Its antigen is not known.

Findings of the study overall: TCR beta V- and J-gene trimming, according to a later analysis, was linked to a missense DCLRE1C variant. A prior analysis recorded that most TCR beta V segments were productive about 87% or about 30% of the time. Judged likely to be a sequencing artifact was a cluster of highly shared sequence variants.

Germline CDR1 is SGHDT and CDR2 is YYEEEE. Trimming cost V 2 bases and J 1 base, with 18 bases left between them. There are 17 residues in the CDR3. In the PCR, 60 Vbeta and 13 Jbeta primers were used. The repertoire was sequenced with immunoSEQ multiplex PCR; TCRdb's copy has only in-frame clones and lacks some. The table includes under 150,000 clones, approximately 80% detected once. The TCR sequence derives from a girl between 2 and 10 years old in good health and CMV-seronegative. The V gene is TRBV5-6, the J gene TRBJ1-1; tentative D call: TRBD1 (6 bases). The sequenced material came from PBMCs. The CDR3 is CASSLGFPGHRNTEAFF. CDR3 DNA: TGTGCCAGCAGCTTAGGTTTCCCGGGACACAGGAACACTGAAGCTTTCTTT.